These 16 T cell receptor beta chains were all obtained from the same sample, sequenced in a study of brain T cells in children with intractable seizures. The data were produced by immunoSEQ multiplex PCR, yet TCRdb's version contains in-frame clones alone and is incomplete. The table includes tens of thousands of clones, 90% to 95% detected once. The sample here was peripheral blood, taken at surgery. The receptors originated from a boy in the first two years of life with tuberous sclerosis and intractable seizures.

This chain links TRBV6-5 with TRBJ2-6; tentative D call: TRBD2 (7 bases). CDR3 length: 15 residues. Germline V CDR1 and CDR2: MNHEY, SVGAGI. Trimming cost V 11 bases and J 2 bases, with 16 bases left between them. CDR3 sequence reads: CASCGGGPGANVLTF. The DNA for the CDR3 is TGTGCCTCCTGTGGGGGGGGGCCTGGGGCCAACGTCCTGACTTTC.

The chain joins TRBV2 to TRBJ2-4; TRBD2 might be the D (5 bases). The CDR3 runs 16 residues. The V and J ends lost 6 bases and 0 bases respectively, with 15 bases between them. Germline V gene data show CDR1 as SNHLY and CDR2 as FYNNEI. CDR3 in DNA: TGTGCCAGCAGAGCCGGGATTCCAGTAGCCAAAAACATTCAGTACTTC. It yields the protein CASRAGIPVAKNIQYF.

The chain is built from TRBV30 and TRBJ1-3; a possible D gene is TRBD1 (6 bases). Trimming pared 0 bases from V and 0 bases from J, leaving 12 bases between. The CDR3 runs 16 residues. Germline assignment: CDR1 GTSNPN and CDR2 SVGIG (reference sequence). CDR3 residues: CAWSVPVTGSGNTIYF. The CDR3, as DNA: TGTGCCTGGAGTGTACCAGTGACAGGCTCTGGAAACACCATATATTTT.

The gene calls are TRBV18 and TRBJ1-1, with TRBD1 as a possible D gene (5 bases). This CDR3 has 15 residues. Germline V CDR1 and CDR2: KGHSH, LQKENI. V lost 2 bases, J lost 6 bases, and 16 bases lay in between. The CDR3 bases are TGTGCCAGCTCACCATTAACCGGGGCCTCGGCTGAAGCTTTCTTT. Residues: CASSPLTGASAEAFF.

This clone has only one observation. The chain links TRBV5-1 to TRBJ1-3; D is ambiguous. The ends were cut back, 0 bases at V and 0 bases at J, with 13 bases in the middle. Germline V gene lookup returns CDR1 SGHRS and CDR2 YFSETQ. This CDR3 is built from 17 residues. CDR3 in amino acids: CASSLGDNRISGNTIYF. CDR3 DNA: TGCGCCAGCAGCTTGGGAGATAATAGGATCTCTGGAAACACCATATATTTT.

The CDR3: CASSFPQGGNNEQFF. CDR3 coding DNA: TGTGCCAGCAGCTTCCCACAGGGGGGAAACAATGAGCAGTTCTTC. The chain joins TRBV5-4 to TRBJ2-1; 8 nucleotides align to TRBD1. Germline loops: CDR1 SGHNT, CDR2 YYREEE (reference sequence). The CDR3 runs to 15 residues. Trimming took 2 bases from V and 5 from J; bases not matched to a gene: 6. The full variable domain, in which reference TRBV5-4 and TRBJ2-1 provide the parts outside the CDR3, is ETGVTQSPTHLIKTRGQQVTLRCSSQSGHNTVSWYQQALGQGPQFIFQYYREEENGRGNFPPRFSGLQFPNYSSELNVNALELDDSALYLCASSFPQGGNNEQFFGPGTRLTVL.

The V call is TRBV6-6, the J call TRBJ2-7; the match to TRBD2 covers 11 bases. The CDR3 consists of 14 residues. CDR1 MNHNY and CDR2 SVGAGI come from the germline V gene (reference sequence). After removal of 9 bases from V and 3 bases from J, the junction contained 7 bases not matched to a gene. This CDR3 is CASEGTSGSYEQYF. CDR3 DNA sequence: TGTGCCAGTGAGGGGACTAGCGGTAGCTACGAGCAGTACTTC.

V gene TRBV9 combines with J gene TRBJ2-3, with D uncertain. V was trimmed by 4 bases and J by 0 bases, leaving 9 bases between them. This CDR3 is 14 amino acids long. CDR1 and CDR2 (germline): SGDLS, YYNGEE. The CDR3 DNA is TGTGCCAGCAGCCCGCTTGATAGCACAGATACGCAGTATTTT. It specifies CASSPLDSTDTQYF.

V gene TRBV25-1 combines with J gene TRBJ1-1; D is ambiguous. This CDR3 is built from 13 residues. Deletions cut 5 bases from V and 4 bases from J, with 11 bases between. Germline V gene lookup returns CDR1 MGHDK and CDR2 SYGVNS. CDR3 sequence reads: CASSTPGGTEAFF. The CDR3 DNA reads TGTGCCAGCAGTACCCCGGGAGGCACTGAAGCTTTCTTT.

The chain links TRBV12-5 to TRBJ2-1; TRBD2 agrees at 11 bases. Germline loops: CDR1 LGHNT, CDR2 FRNRAP. J lost 2 bases, V lost 6 bases, and 6 bases had no gene match. The CDR3 contains 16 residues. The CDR3 DNA is TGTGCTAGTGGCTTCTATAGCGGGGGGGCCTACAATGAGCAGTTCTTC. Amino acid sequence: CASGFYSGGAYNEQFF.

This CDR3 reads CATTGAGGYEQFF. Here the CDR3 DNA reads TGTGCCACCACAGGGGCCGGAGGGTATGAGCAGTTCTTC. The J gene is TRBJ2-1, the V gene TRBV24-1; D might be TRBD1 or TRBD2, each matching 6 bases. This CDR3 is 13 amino acids long. Looked up from germline, CDR1 is KGHDR and CDR2 is SFDVKD. Trimming took 8 bases from V and 8 from J, leaving 15 bases between them.

The chain combines TRBV18 with TRBJ1-2; TRBD1 matches 8 bases. The CDR3 totals 14 residues. Trimming removed 8 bases from V and 2 bases from J; junction bases left unmatched: 7. The germline V gene encodes CDR1 KGHSH and CDR2 LQKENI. The DNA of the CDR3 is TGTGCCAGCCTAAGGGACAGGACGAACTATGGCTACACCTTC. This codes for CASLRDRTNYGYTF.

This clone has a handful of counts. This sequence joins TRBV10-3 and TRBJ2-7, with TRBD1 matching 9 bases. The CDR3 consists of 13 residues. With 10 bases clipped from V and 2 bases from J, the junction kept 6 bases outside the gene matches. The V gene's germline CDR1 is ENHRY and CDR2 SYGVKD. CDR3: CATGQGKPYEQYF. In DNA form, the CDR3 reads TGTGCCACAGGACAGGGGAAGCCCTACGAGCAGTACTTC.

J is TRBJ2-1 and V is TRBV9, with D perhaps matching TRBD1 (7 bases). CDR1 is SGDLS, CDR2 YYNGEE, per germline. This CDR3 is 13 amino acids long. The V end was cut by 3 bases, the J end by 5 bases, with 9 bases between. CDR3 nucleotide sequence: TGTGCCAGCAGCGGCGGGACAGACAATGAGCAGTTCTTC. This codes for CASSGGTDNEQFF.

The chain employs TRBV9 and TRBJ1-3; 7 bases align to TRBD1. V dropped 3 bases and J dropped 6; count of bases not matched to a gene: 6. The CDR3 runs 14 residues. Germline CDR1 is SGDLS and CDR2 is YYNGEE. As DNA, the CDR3 is TGTGCCAGCAGCGCCGGGACAGACCAAAACACCATATATTTT. Translated, it gives CASSAGTDQNTIYF. Variable domain in full (rest from reference TRBV9 and TRBJ1-3): DSGVTQTPKHLITATGQRVTLRCSPRSGDLSVYWYQQSLDQGLQFLIQYYNGEERAKGNILERFSAQQFPDLHSELNLSSLELGDSALYFCASSAGTDQNTIYFGEGSWLTVV.

The CDR3, as DNA: TGTGCCAGCAGCGAGACTAGCGGGAGCTACGAGCAGTACTTC. It yields the protein CASSETSGSYEQYF. The chain uses TRBV9 and TRBJ2-7, with 12 bases aligning to TRBD2. CDR1 is SGDLS and CDR2 is YYNGEE in the germline V gene. Trimming cost V 3 bases and J 3 bases; bases outside gene matches: 1. The CDR3 length is 14 residues. The variable domain in full, with the rest retrieved from reference TRBV9 and TRBJ2-7, is DSGVTQTPKHLITATGQRVTLRCSPRSGDLSVYWYQQSLDQGLQFLIQYYNGEERAKGNILERFSAQQFPDLHSELNLSSLELGDSALYFCASSETSGSYEQYFGPGTRLTVT.